These 26 T cell receptor beta chains were all obtained from the same sample, sequenced in a study of blood T cells in healthy people across ages. Together with a sample-barcoded 5' primer, a J-beta primer mix was included in a second PCR lasting about 7 to 11 cycles. TCRdb redid the calling of the 5' RACE reads with MiXCR, one entry per CDR3 protein. This table holds about 800,000 distinct CDR3 sequences, roughly 60% found once. The sequenced material came from blood. All receptors come from a man aged 25 to 40 in good health.

This clonotype occurred a few times. V and J are TRBV7-6 and TRBJ2-1; 10 nucleotides line up with TRBD2. CDR1 is SGHVS, CDR2 FNYEAQ, per germline. The length of the CDR3 is 16 residues. Losses at the gene ends were 2 bases for V and 9 bases for J; bases not matched to a gene: 10. This CDR3 is CASSLYGAGGPGEQFF. CDR3 sequence (DNA): TGTGCCAGCAGCTTATATGGAGCGGGGGGGCCCGGTGAGCAGTTCTTC. The full variable domain, with the rest looked up from reference TRBV7-6 and TRBJ2-1, is GAGVSQSPRYKVTKRGQDVALRCDPISGHVSLYWYRQALGQGPEFLTYFNYEAQQDKSGLPNDRFSAERPEGSISTLTIQRTEQRDSAMYRCASSLYGAGGPGEQFFGPGTRLTVL.

Regarding this clonotype: The junction shows a germline mismatch at one end, possibly a read error. This chain joins TRBV7-3 and TRBJ1-1; 10 nucleotides match TRBD1. CDR3 length equals 13 residues. In germline, CDR1 is SGHTA, CDR2 FQGTGA. The CDR3 nucleotides read TGTGCCAGCAGACGGGACAGGGGTGCTGAGGCTTTCTTT. Residues: CASRRDRGAEAFF.

V usage is TRBV10-1 and J usage is TRBJ2-5, with D perhaps TRBD1 (5 bases). The CDR3 length is 14 residues. CDR1 is WNHNN and CDR2 is SYGVQD in the germline V gene (reference sequence). Trimming shortened V by 6 bases and J by 2 bases, and 13 bases separated the two germline ends. The CDR3 DNA is TGCGCCAGCAGCGCGACCCGACAGCAAGAGACCCAGTACTTC. The encoded protein is CASSATRQQETQYF.

This clonotype was counted a single time. This chain connects TRBV20-1 to TRBJ2-1, with D uncertain. Germline CDR1 reads DFQATT; CDR2 reads SNEGSKA (reference sequence). V lost 0 bases, J lost 3 bases, and 12 bases lay in between. This CDR3 is 15 amino acids long. The CDR3 DNA reads TGCAGTGCTAGAGATGCATACGTAGGCTACAATGAGCAGTTCTTC. It encodes CSARDAYVGYNEQFF.

The chain links TRBV7-2 to TRBJ1-5; 7 positions match TRBD1. The germline gives CDR1 SGHTA, CDR2 FQGNSA. The V and J ends lost 2 bases and 5 bases, in that order; junction bases with no gene match: 12. The CDR3 is made up of 17 amino acids. DNA for the CDR3: TGTGCCAGCAGCTTACACCCGACACAGGGGATATATCAGCCCCAGCATTTT. Amino acid sequence: CASSLHPTQGIYQPQHF.

On this clonotype itself: The junction does not match germline at one end; this may be a read error. The J gene is TRBJ2-5, the V gene TRBV13; 11 bases are a match to TRBD2. CDR1 is PRHDT, CDR2 FYEKMQ, per germline (reference sequence). This CDR3 has 16 residues. CDR3 bases: TGTGCCAACAGCCTTAGCGGGAGGGCCGGTAGGGAGACCCAGTACTTC. This encodes CANSLSGRAGRETQYF.

The genes are TRBV4-2 and TRBJ2-1, with 10 bases lining up with TRBD2. The germline V gene encodes CDR1 LGHNA and CDR2 YNFKEQ. V lost 1 base and J lost 4; bases outside the gene matches: 7. This CDR3 spans 17 amino acids. CDR3 in amino acids: CASSQARTSGGYNEQFF. CDR3 DNA sequence: TGTGCCAGCAGCCAAGCCCGGACTAGCGGAGGTTACAATGAGCAGTTCTTC.

The V and J genes are TRBV7-2 and TRBJ1-5; D unresolved. Germline assignment: CDR1 SGHTA and CDR2 FQGNSA. The CDR3 loop spans 13 amino acids. Deletions cut 3 bases from V and 5 bases from J, with 8 bases between. The CDR3 DNA follows: TGTGCCAGCAGCTTGGAGGACTATCAGCCCCAGCATTTT. It is translated as CASSLEDYQPQHF.

The chain combines TRBV6-4 with TRBJ2-5, with D uncertain. CDR1 is MRHNA and CDR2 is SNTAGT in the germline V gene. Deletions cut 3 bases from V and 11 bases from J, with 16 bases between. This CDR3 region has 13 residues. CDR3 amino acids: CASSETEIGEQYF. As DNA, the CDR3 is TGTGCCAGCAGTGAAACAGAGATAGGAGAGCAGTACTTC.

This clonotype was seen a single time. This chain uses TRBV20-1 with TRBJ2-5, with 12 bases identical to TRBD2. Germline lookup yields CDR1 DFQATT and CDR2 SNEGSKA (reference sequence). Germline trimming cut 4 bases from V and 3 bases from J; bases unmatched to any gene: 6. The CDR3 totals 15 residues. CDR3: CSAIVPSGGEETQYF. The CDR3 nucleotides read TGCAGTGCTATCGTCCCTAGCGGGGGGGAAGAGACCCAGTACTTC.

The chain couples TRBV7-9 to TRBJ1-2; 7 positions match TRBD1. J was trimmed by 0 bases and V by 5 bases; bases with no gene match: 18. CDR1 is SEHNR and CDR2 is FQNEAQ in the germline V gene (reference sequence). The CDR3 contains 19 residues. CDR3 protein: CASSLIRQGTDRANYGYTF. Here the CDR3 DNA reads TGTGCCAGCAGCCTCATTCGACAGGGAACAGATAGAGCTAACTATGGCTACACCTTC.

This clonotype was seen ten or more times. The chain recombines TRBV2 with TRBJ1-4; the D is unclear. The germline V gene encodes CDR1 SNHLY and CDR2 FYNNEI. The CDR3 loop spans 11 amino acids. Trimming pared 6 bases from V and 6 bases from J, leaving 5 bases between. The CDR3 is CASRYHEKLFF. CDR3 DNA: TGTGCCAGCAGATACCATGAAAAACTGTTTTTT.

This sequence joins TRBV9 and TRBJ2-1, with D unclear. Trimming left V 4 bases short and J 0 bases short, with 17 bases between. The germline V gene encodes CDR1 SGDLS and CDR2 YYNGEE. This CDR3 has 17 amino acids. The CDR3 DNA reads as TGTGCCAGCAGCCCACCAGGACCAAGAAGCTCCTACAATGAGCAGTTCTTC. Translated, it gives CASSPPGPRSSYNEQFF. The variable domain in full, with the rest retrieved from reference TRBV9 and TRBJ2-1, is DSGVTQTPKHLITATGQRVTLRCSPRSGDLSVYWYQQSLDQGLQFLIQYYNGEERAKGNILERFSAQQFPDLHSELNLSSLELGDSALYFCASSPPGPRSSYNEQFFGPGTRLTVL.

The chain has TRBV3-1 and TRBJ2-5; 9 bases map to TRBD2. The V gene's germline CDR1 is LGHDT and CDR2 YNNKEL (reference sequence). This CDR3 contains 17 residues. With V trimmed by 0 bases and J by 2 bases, 7 bases remained unmatched. The CDR3 region is CASSQDPRGGEQETQYF. The CDR3 DNA sequence: TGTGCCAGCAGCCAAGATCCTCGCGGGGGGGAGCAAGAGACCCAGTACTTC.

This clonotype was seen more than once but under ten times. The chain joins TRBV6-5 to TRBJ2-7; maybe TRBD2 (7 bases). The CDR3 is 14 residues long. V was trimmed by 2 bases and J by 0 bases, leaving 8 bases between them. CDR1 and CDR2 (germline): MNHEY, SVGAGI. The CDR3 coding sequence is TGTGCCAGCAGTTACGGGGGGGCCTCCTACGAGCAGTACTTC. Translated: CASSYGGASYEQYF.

Only a few counts were recorded for this clonotype. This chain connects TRBV11-2 to TRBJ2-5; D is perhaps TRBD2 (5 bases). V lost 2 bases to trimming and J lost 0 bases, with 10 bases between them. Germline lookup yields CDR1 SGHAT and CDR2 FQNNGV. This CDR3 comprises 15 residues. CDR3 sequence: CASSLSSTYQETQYF. CDR3 coding DNA: TGTGCCAGCAGCTTATCTAGCACCTACCAAGAGACCCAGTACTTC.

This clonotype is a singleton in its sample. This sequence joins TRBV3-1 and TRBJ2-5; D not resolved. Germline CDR1 reads LGHDT; CDR2 reads YNNKEL (reference sequence). The CDR3 has 14 residues. The V end lost 0 bases, the J end lost 5 bases, and 10 bases lay between the germline ends. CDR3 loop: CASSQETAGETQYF. Here the CDR3 DNA reads TGTGCCAGCAGCCAAGAGACCGCCGGGGAGACCCAGTACTTC.

V gene TRBV28 combines with J gene TRBJ2-7, with a weak D call TRBD1 (5 bases). The germline V gene encodes CDR1 MDHEN and CDR2 SYDVKM. The CDR3 sequence is 15 residues long. V was clipped by 4 bases and J by 4 bases, with 17 bases between them. CDR3 region: CASSYRQGQDYEQYF. Here the CDR3 DNA reads TGTGCCAGCAGTTACAGGCAGGGTCAAGATTACGAGCAGTACTTC.

J is TRBJ2-7 and V is TRBV7-9, with 8 bases fitting TRBD1. CDR1 is SEHNR and CDR2 is FQNEAQ in the germline V gene (reference sequence). V was pared by 10 bases and J by 2 bases, with 7 bases of the junction left unmatched. This CDR3 spans 13 amino acids. In nucleotides, the CDR3 is TGTGCCACCTCCGGGACAGGCCCCTACGAGCAGTACTTC. Amino acid sequence: CATSGTGPYEQYF. Full variable domain (rest looked up from reference TRBV7-9 and TRBJ2-7): DTGVSQNPRHKITKRGQNVTFRCDPISEHNRLYWYRQTLGQGPEFLTYFQNEAQLEKSRLLSDRFSAERPKGSFSTLEIQRTEQGDSAMYLCATSGTGPYEQYFGPGTRLTVT.

The J gene is TRBJ2-3, the V gene TRBV20-1, with D possibly being TRBD2 (6 bases). The V gene's germline CDR1 is DFQATT and CDR2 SNEGSKA (reference sequence). CDR3 size: 15 residues. V was cut by 3 bases and J by 4 bases, with 17 bases left in between. DNA for the CDR3: TGCAGTGCTAGGCCAGAAGGAGGGGCCGCAGATACGCAGTATTTT. Residues: CSARPEGGAADTQYF.

The chain couples TRBV28 to TRBJ2-7; D possibly uses TRBD1 or TRBD2 (6 bases each). The J call is doubtful: the DNA matches TRBJ2-5 better. The CDR3 sequence is 14 residues long. Germline V gene sequence: CDR1 MDHEN, CDR2 SYDVKM. CDR3 nucleotides: TGTGCCAGCCTACGTCGGGGGCCAAGAGAGACCCAGTACTTC. It specifies CASLRRGPRETQYF.

The chain links TRBV29-1 to TRBJ2-3, with TRBD2 matching 9 bases. Germline-derived CDR1 and CDR2 are SQVTM and ANQGSEA. Losses at the gene ends were 4 bases for V and 1 base for J; bases not matched to a gene: 3. This CDR3 spans 14 amino acids. CDR3 in DNA: TGCAGCGTTGGAGAGCGGGGGGGCACAGATACGCAGTATTTT. Amino acids: CSVGERGGTDTQYF.

This chain links TRBV20-1 with TRBJ1-5; TRBD1 agrees at 8 bases. This CDR3 spans 17 amino acids. With V trimmed by 5 bases and J by 6 bases, 18 bases remained unmatched. CDR1 is DFQATT, CDR2 SNEGSKA, per germline (reference sequence). CDR3 DNA sequence: TGCAGTGCTGTAGGACAGGGAGGAGGATCTGCTGGTCAGCCCCAGCATTTT. It encodes CSAVGQGGGSAGQPQHF.

Remarks on this clonotype: This may arise from a read error, as a much more abundant clone is one base away. This rearrangement joins TRBV6-5 to TRBJ2-1; perhaps TRBD1 as D (5 bases). The CDR3 is 14 amino acids. CDR1 is MNHEY and CDR2 is SVGAGI in the germline V gene. The V end was cut by 6 bases, the J end by 0 bases, with 9 bases between. The CDR3 DNA reads TGTGCCAGCAGAGGGGTTAGCTCCTACAATGAGCAGTTCTTC. Encoded protein: CASRGVSSYNEQFF.

The chain couples TRBV28 to TRBJ1-1; 7 bases align to TRBD1. This CDR3 is 12 amino acids long. Trimming took 5 bases from V and 11 from J; bases not matched to a gene: 8. Per germline, CDR1 MDHEN and CDR2 SYDVKM. The CDR3 DNA sequence: TGTGCCAGCAGTATCGACAGGGTAACGGCTTTCTTT. Translated, it gives CASSIDRVTAFF. The complete variable domain, with remaining parts taken from reference TRBV28 and TRBJ1-1, reads DVKVTQSSRYLVKRTGEKVFLECVQDMDHENMFWYRQDPGLGLRLIYFSYDVKMKEKGDIPEGYSVSREKKERFSLILESASTNQTSMYLCASSIDRVTAFFGQGTRLTVV.

The chain employs TRBV5-1 and TRBJ1-2; D unresolved. Trimming took off 4 bases at V and 0 bases at J, with 16 bases between the two ends. CDR1 and CDR2 (germline): SGHRS, YFSETQ. The CDR3 loop spans 16 amino acids. CDR3 bases: TGCGCCAGCAGCCTCCGTTGGGCAGCACCTAACTATGGCTACACCTTC. Translating gives CASSLRWAAPNYGYTF.